Listed below are T cell receptor beta chains from one sample, sequenced in a study of identical twins. One entry per CDR3 protein, called by TCRdb with MiXCR from the 5' RACE reads. This sample has some 1,700,000 distinct CDR3 sequences, with roughly 35% found just once. Sequencing was performed on cord blood. The receptors were gathered from a newborn girl in good health. CDR3s include the opening cysteine and the closing phenylalanine or tryptophan. The D gene is left open where the match is weak. For some rows the clone size is stated as once, few or many, or as a class when expanded; others skip it.

size,J,V,D,CDR3,DNA
many,TRBJ2-1,TRBV24-1,NA,CATSDTSSYNEQFF,TGTGCCACCAGTGATACTAGCTCCTACAATGAGCAGTTCTTC
NA,TRBJ2-1,TRBV7-9,NA,CASSFIDFLNNEQFF,TGTGCCAGCAGCTTTATCGACTTTCTTAACAATGAGCAGTTCTTC
NA,TRBJ2-6,TRBV19,TRBD2,CASSSGGASGANVLTF,TGTGCCAGTAGTAGCGGGGGGGCCTCTGGGGCCAACGTCCTGACTTTC
once,TRBJ1-1,TRBV6-1,TRBD1,CASSSRTGRGNTEAFF,TGTGCCAGCAGCAGTAGGACAGGGAGAGGGAACACTGAAGCTTTCTTT
many,TRBJ1-2,TRBV4-2,NA,CASSLGDGRYGYTF,TGTGCCAGCAGCCTAGGGGACGGACGGTATGGCTACACCTTC
few,TRBJ2-1,TRBV4-2,TRBD2,CASSQDPSGRYNEQFF,TGTGCCAGCAGCCAAGACCCTAGCGGGCGATACAATGAGCAGTTCTTC
few,TRBJ2-7,TRBV29-1,NA,CSVGGGTAVDEQYF,TGCAGCGTTGGAGGGGGGACAGCGGTAGACGAGCAGTACTTC
NA,TRBJ2-2,TRBV20-1,NA,CSARLSPSPNTGELFF,TGCAGTGCTAGACTGTCTCCGAGCCCGAACACCGGGGAGCTGTTTTTT
few,TRBJ1-2,TRBV28,NA,CASSFGGRHGYTF,TGTGCCAGCAGTTTCGGGGGGAGGCATGGCTACACCTTC
few,TRBJ2-7,TRBV19,NA,CASSIGLVSYEQYF,TGTGCCAGTAGTATTGGACTGGTCTCCTACGAGCAGTACTTC
NA,TRBJ2-7,TRBV20-1,NA,CSAQPSVTYNEQYF,TGCAGTGCTCAACCTAGCGTTACCTACAATGAGCAGTACTTC
NA,TRBJ2-1,TRBV20-1,TRBD2,CSARLAYNYEQFF,TGCAGTGCACGACTAGCGTACAACTACGAGCAGTTCTTC
many,TRBJ2-4,TRBV29-1,NA,CSVVPRTGNPVKNIQYF,TGCAGCGTTGTCCCGAGAACAGGGAATCCGGTCAAAAACATTCAGTACTTC
few,TRBJ2-1,TRBV20-1,TRBD2,CSAWGRGGYNEQFF,TGCAGTGCGTGGGGGCGGGGGGGCTACAATGAGCAGTTCTTC
few,TRBJ2-1,TRBV20-1,NA,CSASYGTGYDEQFF,TGCAGTGCTAGTTATGGGACTGGATACGATGAGCAGTTCTTC
NA,TRBJ2-1,TRBV20-1,NA,CSARDGTSYNEQFF,TGCAGTGCTAGAGACGGGACGTCATACAATGAGCAGTTCTTC
NA,TRBJ1-5,TRBV28,NA,CASSWGGINQPQHF,TGTGCCAGCAGTTGGGGGGGCATCAATCAGCCCCAGCATTTT
NA,TRBJ2-3,TRBV6-1,NA,CASTPLRDTQYF,TGTGCCAGCACCCCTCTCAGGGATACGCAGTATTTT
few,TRBJ1-2,TRBV6-6,NA,CASGRRAENFYGYTF,TGTGCCAGCGGGCGACGGGCGGAAAACTTCTATGGCTACACCTTC
few,TRBJ1-6,TRBV6-6,NA,CASRRETGLNYNSPLHF,TGTGCCAGCAGACGGGAGACAGGCCTCAATTATAATTCACCCCTCCACTTT
NA,TRBJ1-5,TRBV20-1,NA,CSAYGTGNQPQHF,TGCAGTGCTTACGGGACCGGGAATCAGCCCCAGCATTTT
many,TRBJ2-7,TRBV6-1,NA,CASSDYYEQYF,TGTGCCAGCAGCGACTACTACGAGCAGTACTTC
few,TRBJ2-2,TRBV28,NA,CASSLSGVLVGTGELFF,TGTGCCAGCAGTTTAAGTGGCGTTCTAGTAGGGACCGGGGAGCTGTTTTTT
few,TRBJ1-5,TRBV29-1,TRBD1,CSVKAGTGQPQHF,TGCAGCGTCAAGGCCGGGACAGGGCAGCCCCAGCATTTT
NA,TRBJ2-7,TRBV20-1,NA,CRARDLPYQYF,TGCCGTGCTAGAGATCTCCCATACCAGTACTTC
NA,TRBJ2-7,TRBV20-1,TRBD1,CSAREGRQGAREQYF,TGCAGTGCTAGAGAAGGGAGGCAGGGGGCGCGGGAGCAGTACTTC
NA,TRBJ2-7,TRBV10-3,TRBD2,CAISEVTSGVNSEQYF,TGTGCCATCAGTGAGGTTACTAGCGGGGTCAATTCCGAGCAGTACTTC
NA,TRBJ1-5,TRBV28,NA,CASTRGHQPQHF,TGTGCCAGCACCCGGGGTCATCAGCCCCAGCATTTT
many,TRBJ2-3,TRBV12-3/TRBV12-4,TRBD2,CASSLGLAEYF,TGTGCCAGCAGTTTGGGACTAGCGGAGTATTTT
few,TRBJ2-1,TRBV6-5,TRBD2,CASNPTRLAGKEEQFF,TGTGCCAGCAACCCGACTCGGCTAGCGGGAAAGGAGGAGCAGTTCTTC
few,TRBJ2-3,TRBV25-1,NA,CASSDWEAPDTQYF,TGTGCCAGCAGTGATTGGGAGGCCCCAGATACGCAGTATTTT
few,TRBJ2-4,TRBV27,TRBD2,CASSLLAGGKNIQYF,TGTGCCAGCAGTTTACTAGCGGGAGGGAAAAACATTCAGTACTTC
NA,TRBJ1-6,TRBV7-9,NA,CASSLVRVNPNSPLHF,TGTGCCAGCAGCCTTGTCAGGGTAAACCCTAATTCACCCCTCCACTTT
NA,TRBJ1-4,TRBV12-3/TRBV12-4,NA,CASRRDSATNEKLFF,TGTGCCAGCAGACGAGACAGCGCGACTAATGAAAAACTGTTTTTT
few,TRBJ2-1,TRBV20-1,TRBD2,CSAGLAGRSYNEQFF,TGCAGTGCTGGACTAGCGGGCCGCTCCTACAATGAGCAGTTCTTC
NA,TRBJ2-5,TRBV20-1,NA,CSAEPEPGQETQYF,TGCAGTGCTGAGCCCGAGCCGGGCCAAGAGACCCAGTACTTC
few,TRBJ2-1,TRBV20-1,TRBD1,CSASHRGPSSYNEQFF,TGCAGTGCGTCGCACAGGGGGCCCTCCTCCTACAATGAGCAGTTCTTC
NA,TRBJ2-7,TRBV7-7,NA,CASSLAGTAQKQYF,TGTGCTAGCAGCTTAGCGGGGACAGCTCAGAAGCAGTACTTC
NA,TRBJ2-5,TRBV29-1,NA,CRTGGGQETQYF,TGCAGGACCGGGGGCGGCCAAGAGACCCAGTACTTC
NA,TRBJ1-6,TRBV7-2,NA,CASSARQSSYNSPLHF,TGTGCCAGCAGCGCACGACAGAGCTCCTATAATTCACCCCTCCACTTT
many,TRBJ2-7,TRBV13,NA,CASSFRLYEQYF,TGTGCCAGCAGCTTCAGACTCTACGAGCAGTACTTC
NA,TRBJ1-1,TRBV20-1,TRBD1,CSAQGVDTEAFF,TGCAGTGCTCAGGGGGTTGACACTGAAGCTTTCTTT
NA,TRBJ2-7,TRBV6-1,TRBD1,CASSEKRDRVDEQYF,TGTGCCAGCAGTGAAAAAAGGGACAGGGTGGACGAGCAGTACTTC
NA,TRBJ1-5,TRBV6-5,NA,CASSYSGTQPQHF,TGTGCCAGCAGTTACTCCGGGACACAGCCCCAGCATTTT
NA,TRBJ2-7,TRBV6-5,TRBD2,CASKVGTSGTHNEQYF,TGTGCCAGCAAGGTGGGAACTAGCGGGACCCACAATGAGCAGTACTTC
NA,TRBJ2-3,TRBV7-2,NA,CASSPRENPTQYF,TGTGCCAGCAGCCCCCGGGAGAACCCTACGCAGTATTTT
NA,TRBJ2-7,TRBV7-8,NA,CASSLVGLFSLSSYNEQYF,TGTGCCAGCAGCTTAGTAGGGCTTTTTAGCCTAAGCTCCTACAATGAGCAGTACTTC
NA,TRBJ2-1,TRBV6-5,TRBD1,CASGGQINEQFF,TGTGCCAGTGGGGGACAGATCAATGAGCAGTTCTTC
many,TRBJ2-7,TRBV5-1,NA,CASSLKAAYEQYF,TGCGCCAGCAGCTTGAAGGCAGCTTACGAGCAGTACTTC
few,TRBJ2-6,TRBV27,NA,CASRLQASGANVLTF,TGTGCCAGCAGACTTCAGGCCTCTGGGGCCAACGTCCTGACTTTC